This T cell receptor beta chain derives from a study of beta chain features in type 1 diabetes (dated by TCRdb to the late 2010s). Concerning the study at large: Patients and healthy donors did not differ in mean age, gender distribution, total cell number or subset yield. Regulatory and stem cell-like memory subsets were obtained from only 8 patients and roughly eight healthy donors, while naive and central memory subsets were obtained from all 30 or so donors. A total of some 100,000,000 sorted cells were examined across all samples, and a strong correlation was observed between cell number per subset and RNA yield. In the study, TCRB repertoires of sorted circulating CD4+ T cell subsets from recently diagnosed type 1 diabetes patients were compared with those of matched healthy donors. What the research found in general, with its limitations: Type 1 diabetes patients showed a moderate but significant shortening of TCRB CDR3 length in all four CD4+ subsets. Only small numbers of individuals were included in the HLA sub-analyses, which left unresolved whether HLA type had any influence on TCRB rearrangement. Patients with type 1 diabetes made fewer insertions and deleted more nucleotides at VDJ recombination sites, implying thymic rearrangement abnormalities. Because cDNA was sequenced instead of genomic DNA, highly expressing activated cells could be over-represented, though the groups showed no difference in activation or CD3 levels. PCR may preferentially amplify shorter templates, but because patient and control samples were amplified and corrected together, any resulting skew would affect both groups equally. The naive, central memory and regulatory TCRB repertoires appeared to resemble one another more closely among patients than among healthy donors.

The entire isolated RNA was reverse transcribed using the High Capacity cDNA Reverse Transcription Kit, and thus expressed TCRB transcripts were sequenced. Naive, central memory and regulatory T cell samples underwent deep immunoSEQ sequencing, averaging around 4 million total reads per sample. After sorted cells were lysed in RLT buffer, RNA was extracted with DNase-treated RNeasy Micro or Mini kits, with the choice depending on cell number. To prevent cross-contamination, every cell subset was processed on its own, while patient and healthy donor samples were processed together. The immunoSEQ multiplex PCR was used to amplify TCRB sequences from cDNA, yielding 87-bp fragments that span the CDR3 region. Amplicons were sequenced on the Illumina HiSeq platform. The published analysis was carried out like this. Synthetic template baselines were used to correct PCR bias computationally, reads within Hamming distance 2 were collapsed, and singletons that could not be merged were discarded. By aligning reads against IMGT, V, D and J genes, CDR3 length, and insertions or deletions at six rearrangement sites were assigned. Within each subset, clonotype counts were normalized to sorted cell number, and only after that were true diversity and Gini coefficients computed with the tcR R package. The overlap coefficient, calculated on TCRB nucleotide sequences, was used to measure repertoire sharing. Out-of-frame TCRB sequences from naive cells were analyzed as a proxy for the pre-selection repertoire. This is the immuneACCESS table as TCRdb keeps it, with only in-frame sequences that have V and J called. A part of the clones is gone; compared with another copy, unresolved V genes explain less than half, and the rest is unexplained. That table gives V, J and clone size, and the DNA gave D and trimming. The sample contains 600,000 or so clones, over 10% of them found a single time. The ten largest make up roughly 0.12% of the sample.

This clone was picked up a small number of times. No cognate antigen has been identified for it. Base-call qualities are not available, and no considerably larger clone is one nucleotide away. A single peripheral blood draw of about 116 mL on average was collected from each donor into heparinised tubes. A BD FACSAria II was used to sort naive, central memory, regulatory and stem cell-like memory CD4+ T cells with a panel that included CD45RO, CCR7, CD25, CD127, CD95 and CD27. Every sorted population had a purity above 98%. PBMCs were separated immediately by Lymphoprep density gradient centrifugation and were stained directly, without being cultured. So that batch effects would be minimized, each experiment stained and sorted samples in pairs, pairing one healthy donor with one patient. V is pared back by 0 bases and J by 3 bases, with 13 bases lying between the germline termini. Sequences SGDLS (CDR1) and YYNGEE (CDR2) are obtained from the germline V gene. From its cysteine to its phenylalanine, the CDR3 spans 15 amino acids. The CDR3 DNA has 45 bases and is translated from base 1.

The source material was naive CD4+ T cells from blood. Per the publication, the cell subset or site label means: true naive CD4+ T cells. This sequence uses TRBV9 and TRBJ2-7; the D gene lacks a confident call. This TCR came from a man aged 25-40 years with type 1 diabetes. For the CDR3, the sequence is CASSVAEAHLYEQYF. The DNA is as follows: TGTGCCAGCAGCGTAGCTGAGGCGCACCTCTACGAGCAGTACTTC.